Listed below are T cell receptor beta chains from one sample, sequenced in a study of T cell responses to AZD1222 COVID-19 vaccine. Some clones are missing from TCRdb's copy, which holds only in-frame ones; the method was immunoSEQ multiplex PCR. The table has approximately 170,000 clones, roughly 94% seen once. Sequencing was performed on peripheral blood, taken 28 days after the second AZD1222 dose. The source is an adult who received the AZD1222 COVID-19 vaccine. Both conserved end residues are part of each CDR3. Size is stated for part of the rows, as once, few or many counts, or as a class when the clone is expanded.

CDR3 protein,clone size,J gene,CDR3 length,V gene
CASIRDSSYGYTF,NA,TRBJ1-2,13,TRBV6-5
CASSFVWASGKNHNEQFF,NA,TRBJ2-1,18,TRBV27
CASSLLRARTEAFF,NA,TRBJ1-1,14,TRBV7-2
CASSPQYSFSNTGELFF,NA,TRBJ2-2,17,TRBV4-3
CAWSGTSGNEQFF,once,TRBJ2-1,13,TRBV30
CASSDMLGETQYF,NA,TRBJ2-5,13,TRBV4-3
CASSPGTGLNEKLFF,NA,TRBJ1-4,15,TRBV28
CASSMGRGQTEAFF,NA,TRBJ1-1,14,TRBV19
CASSTGQVNTEAFF,NA,TRBJ1-1,14,TRBV6-5
CASSLGTGVGYGYTF,NA,TRBJ1-2,15,TRBV7-9
CASSQNRGEEQYF,NA,TRBJ2-7,13,TRBV4-2
CASSQGRNSGNTIYF,NA,TRBJ1-3,15,TRBV7-6